This T cell receptor beta chain was identified during a study of cytomegalovirus exposure and HLA in healthy donors. Whole-study results and caveats: Using the classifier, cytomegalovirus status was reportedly diagnosed with high specificity and sensitivity. In vitro data verified three CMV-associated chains as specific for CMV antigens. The listing of 150 to 200 TCR beta chains classed them as cytomegalovirus-associated.

Clones were sequenced by immunoSEQ multiplex PCR, and TCRdb holds only the in-frame ones, with some missing. The sample lists about 150,000 clones, 70% to 90% occurring once. This clone was seen a handful of times. What it binds is not known. Germline V gives CDR1 MNHEY, CDR2 SVGAGI. V lost 5 bases and J 6 bases, leaving 19 bases between the germline ends. CDR3 length: 15 amino acids. Input material: PBMCs. V gene TRBV6-5 combines with J gene TRBJ1-1; tentative D call: TRBD1 (6 bases). The receptor's source is a human donor in good health. The CDR3 protein is CASSTTGTKEAEAFF. CDR3 in DNA: TGTGCCAGCAGTACCACCGGGACAAAGGAGGCTGAAGCTTTCTTT.